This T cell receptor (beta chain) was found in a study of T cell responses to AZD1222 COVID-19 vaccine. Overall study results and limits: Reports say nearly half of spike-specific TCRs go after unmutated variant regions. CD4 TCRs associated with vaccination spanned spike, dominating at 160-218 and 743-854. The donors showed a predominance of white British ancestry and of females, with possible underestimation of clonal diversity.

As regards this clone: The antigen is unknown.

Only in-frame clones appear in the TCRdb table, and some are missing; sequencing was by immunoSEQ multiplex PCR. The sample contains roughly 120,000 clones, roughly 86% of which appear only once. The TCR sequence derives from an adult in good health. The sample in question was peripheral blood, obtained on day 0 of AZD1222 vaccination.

This chain's CDR3 is CASSPQVTEAFF. The CDR3 DNA sequence: TGTGCCAGCAGCCCCCAGGTAACTGAAGCTTTCTTT. The chain recombines TRBV7-9 with TRBJ1-1; D is uncertain. V lost 5 bases and J 5 bases, leaving 9 bases between the germline ends. CDR1 is SEHNR and CDR2 is FQNEAQ in the germline V gene (reference sequence). This CDR3 comprises 12 residues.